The TCR beta chain described here comes from a study of T-cell reconstitution after alpha-beta-depleted transplantation in children (TCRdb year 2016). In terms of the full investigation: The study quantitatively tracked T-cell immune reconstitution after TCRalphabeta/CD19-depleted allogeneic hematopoietic cell transplantation in children using TCR repertoire profiling.

For CDR1 and CDR2, the germline V gene (reference sequence) lists SGHNT and YYREEE. CDR3 length: 14 amino acids, cysteine to phenylalanine. The sequence is cut down to CDR3 DNA, 42 bases in frame from base 1. V is cut back by 4 bases and J by 4 bases, with 5 bases in the junction unmatched. The library was made by PCR. Reads for this sample came from an Illumina HiSeq 2500. To normalize quantification of the TCRbeta repertoire, the TCR libraries were built with molecular barcoding that relied on unique molecular identifiers. Through fastp at Q25 and MiXCR, TCRdb rebuilt clones from the public reads, retaining in-frame beta chains. All rows with the same CDR3 protein become a single entry with the most common DNA and genes. Present in this sample are approximately 100,000 distinct CDR3 sequences, more than 9% of which were seen just once. Over 11% of the sample comes from the top ten. Of note for this clonotype: Its antigen has not been determined. Base qualities are not at hand, and no much larger clone is one base apart.

The clonotype was recovered from a human donor who donated a stem cell graft to a child with inherited bone marrow failure. This chain is built from TRBV5-4 and TRBJ2-7; 10 bases in the junction line up with TRBD1. Here the sequenced sample was PBMCs from the stem cell graft donor, taken from the stem cell graft. The DNA reads TGTGCCAGCAGCCCGGACAGGGGGTTTTACGAGCAGTACTTC. This codes for CASSPDRGFYEQYF.